This T cell receptor (beta chain) came from a study of blood T cells in healthy people across ages. The use of a sample-barcoded 5' primer and a J-beta primer mix characterized a second PCR of about 6 to 12 cycles. TCRdb used MiXCR to reprocess the 5' RACE reads, holding one entry per CDR3 protein. The table lists 1.5 million or so distinct CDR3 sequences, around 42% of them singletons. This CDR3 has 18 residues. CDR1 LNHNV and CDR2 YYDKDF come from the germline V gene (reference sequence). Notes on this clonotype: An end of the junction does not agree with germline; a read error may underlie this.

This TCR was recovered from a woman younger than 30 in good health. The J gene is TRBJ2-1, the V gene TRBV15, with 8 nucleotides matching TRBD2. The sequencing input was blood. As DNA, the CDR3 is TGTGCCACCAGCGGAGATCGGACTAGCTCGGGTACCTACAATGAGCAGTTCTTC. It is translated as CATSGDRTSSGTYNEQFF.